The text below deals with one T cell receptor beta chain. This sample was taken from a study of blood T cell repertoires in COVID-19. Study as a whole: Both acute and convalescent COVID-19 samples were obtained from the United States, Italy and Spain.

Recovered status applied to Cohort 3 donors who had two consecutive negative PCRs. It also applied to those with clearance or with symptom resolution. Assay: immunoSEQ multiplex PCR; the TCRdb copy retains only in-frame clones and omits some. The sample includes hundreds of thousands of clones, around nine tenths of them seen just once. Sequencing used PBMCs or T cells enriched from blood (not recorded which). This receptor was taken from a woman between 35 and 50 years old who had recovered from COVID-19.

CDR3 DNA sequence: TGTGCCAGCAACCTAGCGGGGGGCTACAATGAGCAGTTCTTC. This codes for CASNLAGGYNEQFF. The chain has TRBV3-1 (or the pseudogene TRBV3-2) and TRBJ2-1; TRBD2 matches 11 bases. This CDR3 spans 14 amino acids. Germline values: CDR1 LGHDT, CDR2 YNNKEL (reference sequence). V shed 7 bases, J shed 3 bases, and the junction held 2 bases outside the gene matches.